Listed here is a single T cell receptor (beta chain). What it binds is not known. This record comes from a study of cytomegalovirus exposure and HLA in healthy donors. The wider study: The approximately 720 first-cohort repertoires and the 95 to 150 validation repertoires shared the same platform, a later analysis reported. The study, taken as a whole, reports: The classifier reportedly diagnosed cytomegalovirus status with high specificity and sensitivity. Some TCR beta chains (over 150 of them) were listed as cytomegalovirus-associated.

Data came from immunoSEQ multiplex PCR; TCRdb stores just in-frame clones and leaves some out. Of under 400,000 clones in the sample, about nine tenths are singletons; the top ten hold 0.8% to 0.85%. Trimming removed 0 bases at V and 8 bases at J, with 19 bases between. The CDR3 spans 17 residues. The germline V gene encodes CDR1 LGHNA and CDR2 YNFKEQ. While the first cohort had around 700 subjects, the donors belonged to the separate validation cohort of over a hundred subjects. The receptor was derived from a woman aged 18-29 years in good health and CMV-seronegative. The chain recombines TRBV4-2 with TRBJ2-2; D perhaps matches TRBD1 (6 bases). What was sequenced was PBMCs. The CDR3 sequence is CASSQEGRHRVVGELFF. The CDR3 DNA sequence: TGTGCCAGCAGCCAAGAGGGAAGACACAGGGTCGTGGGGGAGCTGTTTTTT.